The 10 T cell receptor beta chains given below trace back to one sample, sequenced in a study of low-dose radiotherapy and immunotherapy resistance in tumors. Covering alpha and beta chains, TRAV- and TRBV-specific primers were used for the first-strand cDNA. TCR amplification involved roughly 21 PCR cycles with a constant-region primer and V-primer adapter. One entry per CDR3 protein, called by TCRdb with MiXCR from the reads. The table includes some 15,000 distinct CDR3 sequences, under 60% detected once. The origin of the receptors is a human donor with advanced metastatic prostate, ovarian, gallbladder or colorectal cancer (not recorded which). This table probably holds off-target reads from a library built for another chain.

Only a few counts were recorded for this clonotype. V gene TRBV12-3 or TRBV12-4 combines with J gene TRBJ1-1; D might be TRBD1 (5 bases). CDR3 length: 13 amino acids. Trimming removed 6 bases at V and 2 bases at J, with 10 bases between. The CDR3 here is CASSYGGNTEAFF. In DNA, the CDR3 is TGTGCCAGCAGCTACGGGGGAAACACTGAAGCTTTCTTT.

V is TRBV5-1 and J is TRBJ2-3; a weak D match, TRBD1 (5 bases). Per germline, CDR1 SGHRS and CDR2 YFSETQ. The CDR3 totals 13 residues. Trimming left V 4 bases short and J 2 bases short, with 8 bases between. For the CDR3, the DNA is TGCGCCAGCAGCGACAGTAACACAGATACGCAGTATTTT. Translating it yields CASSDSNTDTQYF. The variable domain in full, with the rest retrieved from reference TRBV5-1 and TRBJ2-3, is KAGVTQTPRYLIKTRGQQVTLSCSPISGHRSVSWYQQTPGQGLQFLFEYFSETQRNKGNFPGRFSGRQFSNSRSEMNVSTLELGDSALYLCASSDSNTDTQYFGPGTRLTVL.

This clonotype was seen only once. The chain has TRBV21-1 and TRBJ2-1; the table's D call, TRBD1, was not checked against the DNA. TRBV21-1 constitutes a pseudogene. The length of the CDR3 is 14 residues. CDR3 sequence: CASIPGQGADEQFF. CDR3 nucleotide sequence: TGTGCCAGTATACCGGGACAGGGGGCTGATGAGCAGTTCTTC.

V is TRBV19 and J is TRBJ1-1; D may be TRBD1 (5 bases). This CDR3 has 15 amino acids. Germline V lookup: CDR1 LNHDA, CDR2 SQIVND (reference sequence). The V end lost 7 bases, the J end lost 0 bases, and 15 bases lay between the germline ends. The chain's CDR3 is CASTTIGVVNTEAFF. In DNA, the CDR3 is TGTGCCAGTACGACTATAGGGGTGGTGAACACTGAAGCTTTCTTT.

The chain combines TRBV7-2 with TRBJ2-2; 9 bases fit TRBD1. The CDR3 contains 16 residues. Looked up from germline, CDR1 is SGHTA and CDR2 is FQGNSA. J gave up 6 bases and V 5 bases, and 10 bases lay outside the gene matches. CDR3 amino acids: CASSPAGTGKAGELFF. The CDR3 region has the DNA TGTGCCAGCAGCCCCGCCGGGACAGGGAAGGCCGGGGAGCTGTTTTTT.

The CDR3: CATGQGPQPQHF. The CDR3 DNA reads as TGTGCCACCGGACAGGGCCCCCAGCCCCAGCATTTT. This sequence joins TRBV10-3 and TRBJ1-5; TRBD1 matches 8 bases. Germline V CDR1 and CDR2: ENHRY, SYGVKD. CDR3 length: 12 residues. V gave up 10 bases and J gave up 7 bases; unmatched junction bases: 6.

The CDR3 bases are TGTGCCAGCAGCGTAGATGGGGCAGCCTACGAGCAGTACTTC. Translating gives CASSVDGAAYEQYF. This chain joins TRBV9 and TRBJ2-7, with D maybe TRBD1 (5 bases). Germline CDR1 reads SGDLS; CDR2 reads YYNGEE. V dropped 0 bases and J dropped 2 bases, with 9 bases sitting between them. The CDR3 has 14 residues.

This chain connects TRBV20-1 to TRBJ2-2; 8 bases line up with TRBD1. Germline V gives CDR1 DFQATT, CDR2 SNEGSKA (reference sequence). The V and J ends lost 6 bases and 3 bases, in that order; junction bases with no gene match: 9. The CDR3 spans 15 residues. In nucleotides, the CDR3 is TGCAGTGCACCGAGACAGGGGACGTACACCGGGGAGCTGTTTTTT. Protein: CSAPRQGTYTGELFF.

CDR3 sequence (DNA): TGTGCCATCAGTGCCGACGGGAACACCGGGGAGCTGTTTTTT. It translates to CAISADGNTGELFF. The rearrangement uses TRBV10-3 and TRBJ2-2; D unresolved. Per the germline V gene, CDR1 is ENHRY and CDR2 is SYGVKD. V dropped 4 bases and J dropped 1 base, with 7 bases sitting between them. The CDR3 sequence is 14 residues long.

This clonotype was seen a handful of times. V gene TRBV11-2 combines with J gene TRBJ2-7; tentative D call: TRBD1 (6 bases). This CDR3 spans 14 amino acids. Germline V gene lookup returns CDR1 SGHAT and CDR2 FQNNGV. V was trimmed by 3 bases and J by 4 bases, leaving 13 bases between them. CDR3 DNA sequence: TGTGCCAGCAGCTTGTTCAGGGGTTCGTACGAGCAGTACTTC. Its translation is CASSLFRGSYEQYF.